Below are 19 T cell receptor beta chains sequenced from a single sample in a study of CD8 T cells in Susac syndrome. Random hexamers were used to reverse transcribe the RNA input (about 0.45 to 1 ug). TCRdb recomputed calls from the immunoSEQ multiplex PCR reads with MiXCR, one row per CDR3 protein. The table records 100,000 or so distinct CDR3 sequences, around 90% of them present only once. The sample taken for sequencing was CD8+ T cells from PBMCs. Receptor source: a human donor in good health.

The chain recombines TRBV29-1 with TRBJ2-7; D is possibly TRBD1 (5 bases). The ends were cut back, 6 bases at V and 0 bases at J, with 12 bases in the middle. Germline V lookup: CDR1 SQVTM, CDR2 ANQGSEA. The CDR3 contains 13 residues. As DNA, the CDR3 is TGCAGCGTACTGGGGCAGGACTCCTACGAGCAGTACTTC. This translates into CSVLGQDSYEQYF.

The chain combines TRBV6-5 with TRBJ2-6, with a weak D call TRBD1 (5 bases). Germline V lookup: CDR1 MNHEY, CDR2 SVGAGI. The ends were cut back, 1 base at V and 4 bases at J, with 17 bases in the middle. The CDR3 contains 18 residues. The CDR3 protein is CASSYLQGGVGGANVLTF. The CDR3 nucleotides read TGTGCCAGCAGTTACTTGCAGGGTGGCGTGGGGGGGGCCAACGTCCTGACTTTC.

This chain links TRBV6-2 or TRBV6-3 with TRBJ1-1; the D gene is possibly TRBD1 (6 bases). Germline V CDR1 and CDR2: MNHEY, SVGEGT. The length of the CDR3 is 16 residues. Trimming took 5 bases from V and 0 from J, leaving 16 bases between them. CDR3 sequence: CASSHPGGLVNTEAFF. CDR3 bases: TGTGCCAGCAGTCACCCCGGGGGGCTGGTGAACACTGAAGCTTTCTTT.

The CDR3 region has the DNA TGTGCCAGCGGATCCCGGGACAGGGAAGATTCACCCCTCCACTTT. Its protein is CASGSRDREDSPLHF. The chain recombines TRBV2 with TRBJ1-6; TRBD1 matches at 9 bases. This CDR3 is built from 15 residues. Germline CDR1 SNHLY, CDR2 FYNNEI. Trimming cost V 8 bases and J 8 bases; bases outside gene matches: 10.

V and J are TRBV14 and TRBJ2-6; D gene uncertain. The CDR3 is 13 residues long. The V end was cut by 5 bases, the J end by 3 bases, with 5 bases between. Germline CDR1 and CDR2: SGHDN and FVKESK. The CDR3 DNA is TGTGCCAGCAGCACGTTTGGGGCCAACGTCCTGACTTTC. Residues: CASSTFGANVLTF.

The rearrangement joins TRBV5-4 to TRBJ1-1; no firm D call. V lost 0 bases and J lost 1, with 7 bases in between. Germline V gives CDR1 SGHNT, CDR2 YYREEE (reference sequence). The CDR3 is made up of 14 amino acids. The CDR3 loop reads CASSLEQPNTEAFF. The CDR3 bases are TGTGCCAGCAGCTTGGAGCAGCCGAACACTGAAGCTTTCTTT.

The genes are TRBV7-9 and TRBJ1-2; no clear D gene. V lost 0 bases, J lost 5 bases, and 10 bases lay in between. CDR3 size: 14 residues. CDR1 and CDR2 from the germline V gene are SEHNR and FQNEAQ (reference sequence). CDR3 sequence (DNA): TGTGCCAGCAGCTTAGCCGACACTCGGTATGGCTACACCTTC. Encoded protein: CASSLADTRYGYTF.

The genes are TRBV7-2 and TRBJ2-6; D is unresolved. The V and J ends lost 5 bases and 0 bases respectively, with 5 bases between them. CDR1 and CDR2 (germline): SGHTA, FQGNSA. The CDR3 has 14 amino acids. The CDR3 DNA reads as TGTGCCAGCAGCCCCTCCTCTGGGGCCAACGTCCTGACTTTC. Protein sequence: CASSPSSGANVLTF.

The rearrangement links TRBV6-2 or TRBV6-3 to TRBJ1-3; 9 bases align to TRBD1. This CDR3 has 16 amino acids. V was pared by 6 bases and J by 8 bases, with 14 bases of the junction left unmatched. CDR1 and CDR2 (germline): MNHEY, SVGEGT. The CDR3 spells CASSRGAGTGLDTIYF. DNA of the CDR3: TGTGCCAGCAGCCGCGGCGCCGGGACAGGGCTTGACACCATATATTTT.

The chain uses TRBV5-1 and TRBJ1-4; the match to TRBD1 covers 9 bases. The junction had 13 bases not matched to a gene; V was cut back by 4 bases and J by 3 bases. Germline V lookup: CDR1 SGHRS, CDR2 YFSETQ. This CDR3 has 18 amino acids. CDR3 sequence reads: CASSPGQGRHTSNEKLFF. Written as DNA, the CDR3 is TGCGCCAGCAGCCCCGGACAGGGGAGGCATACTTCTAATGAAAAACTGTTTTTT.

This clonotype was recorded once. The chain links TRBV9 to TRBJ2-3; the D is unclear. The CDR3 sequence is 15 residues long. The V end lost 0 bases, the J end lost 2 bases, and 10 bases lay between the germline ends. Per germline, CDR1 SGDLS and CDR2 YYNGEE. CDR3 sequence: CASSVDGVDTDTQYF. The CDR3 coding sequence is TGTGCCAGCAGCGTAGATGGGGTGGACACAGATACGCAGTATTTT.

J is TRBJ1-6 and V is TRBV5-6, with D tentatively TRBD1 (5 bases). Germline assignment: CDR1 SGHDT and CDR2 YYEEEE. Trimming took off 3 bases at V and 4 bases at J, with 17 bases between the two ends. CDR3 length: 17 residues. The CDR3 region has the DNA TGTGCCAGCAGCTCCCCAGGGATGGAAAGGTATAATTCACCCCTCCACTTT. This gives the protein CASSSPGMERYNSPLHF.

This chain's CDR3 is CASSLRRDRDLLNTIYF. CDR3 DNA sequence: TGTGCCAGCAGCTTACGGCGGGACAGGGACTTATTGAACACCATATATTTT. The rearrangement links TRBV7-8 to TRBJ1-3; 9 bases match TRBD1. CDR1 SGHVS and CDR2 FQNEAQ come from the germline V gene. V shed 2 bases, J shed 7 bases, and the junction held 12 bases outside the gene matches. CDR3 length: 17 amino acids.

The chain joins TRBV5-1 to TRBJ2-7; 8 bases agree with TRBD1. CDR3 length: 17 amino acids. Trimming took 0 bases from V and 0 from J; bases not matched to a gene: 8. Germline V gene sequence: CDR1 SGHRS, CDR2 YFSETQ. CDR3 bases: TGCGCCAGCAGCTTGGACCGACAGGGGATGAGCTCCTACGAGCAGTACTTC. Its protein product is CASSLDRQGMSSYEQYF. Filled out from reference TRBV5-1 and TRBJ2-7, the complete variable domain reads KAGVTQTPRYLIKTRGQQVTLSCSPISGHRSVSWYQQTPGQGLQFLFEYFSETQRNKGNFPGRFSGRQFSNSRSEMNVSTLELGDSALYLCASSLDRQGMSSYEQYFGPGTRLTVT.

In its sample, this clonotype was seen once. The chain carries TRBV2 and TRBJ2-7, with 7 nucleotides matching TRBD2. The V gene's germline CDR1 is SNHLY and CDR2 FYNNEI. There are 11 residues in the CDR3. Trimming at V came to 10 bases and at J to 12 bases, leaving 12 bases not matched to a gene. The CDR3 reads CANSGAAGVYF. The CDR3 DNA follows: TGTGCCAATTCCGGCGCGGCGGGGGTGTACTTC.

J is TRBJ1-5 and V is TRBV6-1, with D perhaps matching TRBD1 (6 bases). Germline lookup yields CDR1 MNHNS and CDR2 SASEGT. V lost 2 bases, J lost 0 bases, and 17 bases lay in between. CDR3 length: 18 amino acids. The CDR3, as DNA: TGTGCCAGCAGTGAAAGGCGGAGACAGGTGTATAGCAATCAGCCCCAGCATTTT. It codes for CASSERRRQVYSNQPQHF.

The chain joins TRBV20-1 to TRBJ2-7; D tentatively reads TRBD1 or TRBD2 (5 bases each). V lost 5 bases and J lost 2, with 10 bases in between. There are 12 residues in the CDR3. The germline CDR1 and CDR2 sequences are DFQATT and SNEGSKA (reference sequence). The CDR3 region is CSASGRTYEQYF. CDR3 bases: TGCAGTGCTTCGGGACGGACCTACGAGCAGTACTTC.

CDR3 nucleotide sequence: TGTGCCAGCAGCTTAGATAGGCAGCGGGCTGAGACCCAGTACTTC. Translated: CASSLDRQRAETQYF. The rearrangement joins TRBV11-2 to TRBJ2-5; D is perhaps TRBD2 (6 bases). Germline-derived CDR1 and CDR2 are SGHAT and FQNNGV. The V gene lost 0 bases and the J gene lost 5 bases, with 13 bases spanning the gap. The CDR3 length is 15 residues.

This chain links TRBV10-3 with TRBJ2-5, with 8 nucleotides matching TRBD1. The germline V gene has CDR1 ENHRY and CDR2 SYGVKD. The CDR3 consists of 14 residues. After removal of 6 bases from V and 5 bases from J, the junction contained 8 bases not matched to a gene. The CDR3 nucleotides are TGTGCCATCAGCCTTCGGACAGGGACGGAGACCCAGTACTTC. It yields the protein CAISLRTGTETQYF.